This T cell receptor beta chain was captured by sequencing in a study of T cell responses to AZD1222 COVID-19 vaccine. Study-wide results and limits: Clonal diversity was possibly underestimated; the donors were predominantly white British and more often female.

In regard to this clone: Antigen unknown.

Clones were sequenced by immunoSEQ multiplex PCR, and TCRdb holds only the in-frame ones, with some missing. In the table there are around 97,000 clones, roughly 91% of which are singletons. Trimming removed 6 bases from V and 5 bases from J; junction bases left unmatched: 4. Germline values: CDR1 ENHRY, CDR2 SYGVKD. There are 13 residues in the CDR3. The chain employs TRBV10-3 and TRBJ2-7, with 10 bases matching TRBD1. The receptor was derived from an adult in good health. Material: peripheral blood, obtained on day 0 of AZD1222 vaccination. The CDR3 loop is CAIRGTGVDEQYF. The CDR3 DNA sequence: TGTGCCATCAGGGGGACAGGGGTTGACGAGCAGTACTTC.